Below are 8 T cell receptor beta chains sequenced from a single sample in a study of cytomegalovirus exposure and HLA in healthy donors. The PCR used 60 Vbeta and 13 Jbeta primers. TCRdb keeps only in-frame clones here, not all; method: immunoSEQ multiplex PCR. The sample lists some 54,000 clones; 65% to 85% were seen once. Input material: PBMCs. These receptors were obtained from a male donor in good health and CMV-seronegative.

In its sample, this clone was seen once. The chain carries TRBV2 and TRBJ1-2; the D is unclear. Trimming removed 6 bases from V and 8 bases from J, with 22 bases in between. Looked up from germline, CDR1 is SNHLY and CDR2 is FYNNEI. CDR3 length equals 15 residues. The CDR3 protein is CASRTGSGGSDGYTF. The CDR3 coding sequence is TGTGCCAGCAGAACCGGGAGTGGCGGTTCAGACGGCTACACCTTC.

J is TRBJ2-1 and V is TRBV15; perhaps TRBD2 as D (6 bases). CDR1 LNHNV and CDR2 YYDKDF come from the germline V gene (reference sequence). The CDR3 totals 14 residues. V was pared by 5 bases and J by 4 bases, with 12 bases between. CDR3 in amino acids: CATSGRGRYNEQFF. The CDR3 DNA reads TGTGCCACCAGCGGTAGAGGGAGGTACAATGAGCAGTTCTTC.

This clone turned up a few times. This chain joins TRBV7-2 and TRBJ1-2; D is possibly TRBD1 (5 bases). V lost 4 bases and J lost 4, with 13 bases in between. The CDR3 is 14 residues long. Germline V gene lookup returns CDR1 SGHTA and CDR2 FQGNSA. The chain's CDR3 is CASSSPGGAYGYTF. In DNA form, the CDR3 reads TGTGCCAGCAGCTCCCCTGGAGGGGCCTATGGCTACACCTTC.

In this sample, this clone turned up a few times. This sequence joins TRBV4-3 and TRBJ2-7, with D perhaps TRBD1 (6 bases). The germline V and J ends were trimmed by 5 bases and 2 bases, with 19 bases remaining between them. Per germline, CDR1 LGHNA and CDR2 YSLEER. This CDR3 is 16 amino acids long. The CDR3 coding sequence is TGCGCCAGCAGCGAGCGCATCGGGACAAGTCCCTACGAGCAGTACTTC. Protein: CASSERIGTSPYEQYF.

With regard to this clone: One junction end does not reproduce the germline sequence, and a read error may be involved. The chain joins TRBV7-8 to TRBJ1-2, with D maybe TRBD1 (5 bases). CDR3 size: 14 residues. In germline, CDR1 is SGHVS, CDR2 FQNEAQ. The CDR3: CASSLRRDAAGRVF. The DNA for the CDR3 is TGTGCCAGCAGCTTACGCCGGGACGCGGCCGGGAGGGTGTTC. Drawing the rest from reference TRBV7-8 and TRBJ1-2, the complete variable domain is GAGVSQSPRYKVAKRGQDVALRCDPISGHVSLFWYQQALGQGPEFLTYFQNEAQLDKSGLPSDRFFAERPEGSVSTLKIQRTQQEDSAVYLCASSLRRDAAGRVFGSGTRLTVV.

The table lists this clone with a few counts. CDR3 amino acids: CASSPWIIAGRANTGELFF. The DNA for the CDR3 is TGTGCCAGCTCGCCCTGGATAATAGCGGGACGCGCGAACACCGGGGAGCTGTTTTTT. The J gene is TRBJ2-2, the V gene TRBV18; 8 nucleotides agree with TRBD2. This CDR3 is built from 19 residues. Germline CDR1 KGHSH, CDR2 LQKENI. V shed 6 bases and J 0 bases; nucleotides not matched to a gene: 15.

This clone was seen once. The J gene is TRBJ2-2, the V gene TRBV7-6, with a weak D call TRBD2 (5 bases). The CDR3 consists of 15 residues. From germline, CDR1 is SGHVS and CDR2 FNYEAQ. V was cut by 3 bases and J by 5 bases, with 13 bases left in between. The CDR3 bases are TGTGCCAGCAGCTTGGAGGCCGGATTTACCGGGGAGCTGTTTTTT. As protein: CASSLEAGFTGELFF.

The rearrangement uses TRBV5-1 and TRBJ1-1; 8 bases are shared with TRBD1. This CDR3 has 14 residues. Looked up from germline, CDR1 is SGHRS and CDR2 is YFSETQ. The junction had 3 bases not matched to a gene; V was cut back by 4 bases and J by 1 base. The CDR3 nucleotides read TGCGCCAGCAGCCAAGGGACAGGGAACACTGAAGCTTTCTTT. This encodes CASSQGTGNTEAFF.